The 14 T cell receptor beta chains given below trace back to one sample, sequenced in a study of control samples from healthy donors and cancer patients. The assay was immunoSEQ multiplex PCR, and TCRdb's table has in-frame clones only and misses some. The sample includes more than 85,000 clones, roughly 90% of them seen just once. The specimen sequenced was PBMCs. These receptors all stem from a woman aged 60-75 years with lung cancer.

The rearrangement links TRBV7-9 to TRBJ1-2, with 9 bases matching TRBD1. The CDR3 length is 16 residues. Germline CDR1 and CDR2: SEHNR and FQNEAQ (reference sequence). V shed 5 bases, J shed 4 bases, and the junction held 11 bases outside the gene matches. This chain's CDR3 is CASSPWTGVYVYGYTF. The CDR3 DNA reads TGTGCCAGCAGCCCCTGGACAGGGGTCTACGTCTATGGCTACACCTTC.

This chain joins TRBV28 and TRBJ2-3; tentative D call: TRBD2 (6 bases). This CDR3 spans 18 amino acids. CDR1 is MDHEN and CDR2 is SYDVKM in the germline V gene. Trimming removed 5 bases from V and 3 bases from J, with 24 bases in between. CDR3 coding DNA: TGTGCCAGCAGTCCCCGTTCGGTCGTCGGGAGTTTAACAGATACGCAGTATTTT. It encodes CASSPRSVVGSLTDTQYF. Filled out from reference TRBV28 and TRBJ2-3, the complete variable domain reads DVKVTQSSRYLVKRTGEKVFLECVQDMDHENMFWYRQDPGLGLRLIYFSYDVKMKEKGDIPEGYSVSREKKERFSLILESASTNQTSMYLCASSPRSVVGSLTDTQYFGPGTRLTVL.

In its sample, this clone was seen a few times. V gene TRBV19 combines with J gene TRBJ1-5; no clear D gene. CDR1 is LNHDA and CDR2 is SQIVND in the germline V gene (reference sequence). The CDR3 is 16 residues long. Trimming stripped 6 bases from V and 3 bases from J, with 18 bases between. Here the CDR3 reads CASSPRRQVINQPQHF. The CDR3 DNA reads as TGTGCCAGTAGCCCTAGGAGGCAGGTCATCAATCAGCCCCAGCATTTT.

The chain is built from TRBV4-3 and TRBJ1-6; unclear D gene. Germline CDR1 LGHNA, CDR2 YSLEER. Trimming removed 4 bases from V and 10 bases from J, with 17 bases in between. CDR3 length: 15 residues. CDR3 in amino acids: CASSLHGGVRSPLHF. As DNA, the CDR3 is TGCGCCAGCAGCCTACACGGCGGGGTCCGATCACCCCTCCACTTT.

The rearrangement uses TRBV6-5 and TRBJ1-5; possibly TRBD1 for D (6 bases). Germline CDR1 is MNHEY and CDR2 is SVGAGI. V lost 0 bases, J lost 6 bases, and 12 bases lay in between. The CDR3 length is 15 residues. CDR3 nucleotide sequence: TGTGCCAGCAGTTACTCGAACAGGGCGGGTCAGCCCCAGCATTTT. This codes for CASSYSNRAGQPQHF.

The rearrangement joins TRBV7-2 to TRBJ2-1, with D maybe TRBD2 (6 bases). Germline CDR1 is SGHTA and CDR2 is FQGNSA. V dropped 9 bases and J dropped 2 bases, with 17 bases sitting between them. The CDR3 runs to 15 residues. The CDR3 sequence: CASLGGPLTYNEQFF. The CDR3 bases are TGTGCCAGTCTAGGAGGGCCCCTAACCTACAATGAGCAGTTCTTC.

The V call is TRBV7-9, the J call TRBJ1-2; no firm D call. CDR1 is SEHNR and CDR2 is FQNEAQ in the germline V gene (reference sequence). The V end was cut by 2 bases, the J end by 6 bases, with 7 bases between. This CDR3 is built from 12 residues. The CDR3 nucleotides read TGTGCCAGCAGCTTAACTACGGATGGCTACACCTTC. It yields the protein CASSLTTDGYTF.

The chain joins TRBV7-2 to TRBJ2-5; 8 bases are shared with TRBD1. The CDR3 contains 16 residues. Looked up from germline, CDR1 is SGHTA and CDR2 is FQGNSA. With V trimmed by 4 bases and J by 2 bases, 9 bases remained unmatched. The CDR3, as DNA: TGTGCCAGCAGCTACGGCCGCCGGGACAGGCAAGAGACCCAGTACTTC. Its translation is CASSYGRRDRQETQYF.

The chain joins TRBV3-1 (or the pseudogene TRBV3-2) to TRBJ1-1; 8 nucleotides align to TRBD1. The CDR3 spans 16 residues. Germline CDR1 LGHDT, CDR2 YNNKEL (reference sequence). Trimming took 0 bases from V and 5 from J; bases not matched to a gene: 8. The CDR3: CASSQDQLDRETEAFF. CDR3 coding DNA: TGTGCCAGCAGCCAAGATCAACTGGACAGGGAGACTGAAGCTTTCTTT.

The rearrangement uses TRBV5-8 and TRBJ2-3; 10 bases are a match to TRBD1. The CDR3 loop spans 16 amino acids. Germline CDR1 SGHTS, CDR2 YDEGEE. Trimming removed 0 bases from V and 5 bases from J; junction bases left unmatched: 6. The CDR3 is CASSLGGTGVGDTQYF. The CDR3 DNA sequence: TGTGCCAGCAGCTTGGGTGGGACAGGGGTTGGAGATACGCAGTATTTT.

V gene TRBV4-2 combines with J gene TRBJ2-1, with 7 bases matching TRBD2. The CDR3 is made up of 16 amino acids. Germline V gene lookup returns CDR1 LGHNA and CDR2 YNFKEQ. Germline trimming cut 7 bases from V and 3 bases from J; bases unmatched to any gene: 12. For the CDR3, the DNA is TGTGCCAGCACCTCCGGGGCTAGCGGCTTCTACAATGAGCAGTTCTTC. Translating it yields CASTSGASGFYNEQFF.

The count of this clone is one. This chain links TRBV11-2 with TRBJ1-4; possible D gene TRBD1, 6 bases. The length of the CDR3 is 14 residues. Germline loops: CDR1 SGHAT, CDR2 FQNNGV. Trimming removed 3 bases from V and 8 bases from J, with 13 bases in between. The CDR3 region has the DNA TGTGCCAGCAGCTTTGGGGGGCTAGGGGAAAAACTGTTTTTT. Translation gives CASSFGGLGEKLFF. Full variable domain (outside the CDR3, taken from reference TRBV11-2 and TRBJ1-4): EAGVAQSPRYKIIEKRQSVAFWCNPISGHATLYWYQQILGQGPKLLIQFQNNGVVDDSQLPKDRFSAERLKGVDSTLKIQPAKLEDSAVYLCASSFGGLGEKLFFGSGTQLSVL.

Worth noting for this clone: The germline gene is not matched at one end of the junction; a read error may be the cause. The V gene is TRBV7-2, the J gene TRBJ2-7; the match to TRBD2 covers 14 bases. The germline V gene has CDR1 SGHTA and CDR2 FQGNSA. The CDR3 spans 14 residues. The CDR3 DNA reads as TGTGCCAGCAGCTTCGGACTAGCGGGGGGCCCCGGGGACTTC. It yields the protein CASSFGLAGGPGDF.

The sample holds one count of this clone. The V gene is TRBV5-4, the J gene TRBJ2-7; D perhaps matches TRBD1 (5 bases). V lost 4 bases to trimming and J lost 0 bases, with 14 bases between them. The CDR3 has 15 amino acids. Germline V CDR1 and CDR2: SGHNT, YYREEE (reference sequence). DNA for the CDR3: TGTGCCAGCAGCAAGCCGACAGCAGGCTCCTACGAGCAGTACTTC. This sequence encodes CASSKPTAGSYEQYF. The entire variable domain, with the rest obtained from reference TRBV5-4 and TRBJ2-7, is as follows: ETGVTQSPTHLIKTRGQQVTLRCSSQSGHNTVSWYQQALGQGPQFIFQYYREEENGRGNFPPRFSGLQFPNYSSELNVNALELDDSALYLCASSKPTAGSYEQYFGPGTRLTVT.